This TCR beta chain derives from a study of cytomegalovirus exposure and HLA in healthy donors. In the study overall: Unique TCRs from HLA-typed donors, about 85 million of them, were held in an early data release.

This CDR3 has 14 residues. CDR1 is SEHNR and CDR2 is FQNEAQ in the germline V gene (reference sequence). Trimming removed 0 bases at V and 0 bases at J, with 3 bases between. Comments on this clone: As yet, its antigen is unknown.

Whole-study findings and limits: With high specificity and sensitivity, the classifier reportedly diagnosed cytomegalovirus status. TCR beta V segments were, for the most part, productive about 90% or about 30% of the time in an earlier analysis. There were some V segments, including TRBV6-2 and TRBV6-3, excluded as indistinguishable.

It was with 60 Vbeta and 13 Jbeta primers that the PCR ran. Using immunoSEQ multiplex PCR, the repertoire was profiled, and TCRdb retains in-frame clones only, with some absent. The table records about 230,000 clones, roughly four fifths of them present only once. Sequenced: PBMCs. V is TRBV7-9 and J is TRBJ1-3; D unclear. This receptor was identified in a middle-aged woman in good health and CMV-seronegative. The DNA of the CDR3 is TGTGCCAGCAGCTTAGCTATCTCTGGAAACACCATATATTTT. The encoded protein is CASSLAISGNTIYF.